The clone carrying this T cell receptor (beta chain) was recorded a few times. Its antigen is still unknown. The CDR3 has 13 residues. After removal of 6 bases from V and 5 bases from J, the junction contained 6 bases not matched to a gene. The data were taken from a study of T cells in Graves' hyperthyroidism and ophthalmopathy. Findings and caveats of the study: Within blood appeared most thyroid clonotypes that had expanded above 0.001.

There were TCR beta CDR3 regions amplified from RNA transcripts. Researchers ran a first-round RT-PCR on the TCR CDR3 using the HTBI primer set. MiXCR, applied by TCRdb to the multiplex PCR reads, yields one record per CDR3 protein. The data contain roughly 500,000 distinct CDR3 sequences, 22% of them singletons. Sequenced: blood. This TCR was sampled from a woman in her 70s with Graves' ophthalmopathy. V gene TRBV12-3 or TRBV12-4 combines with J gene TRBJ2-5, with 7 bases aligning to TRBD1. The CDR3 here is CASRRGQVETQYF. The CDR3 nucleotides read TGTGCCAGCAGAAGGGGGCAGGTCGAGACCCAGTACTTC.